A single sample gave rise to the 18 T cell receptor beta chains below, sequenced in a study of cytomegalovirus exposure and HLA in healthy donors listed by TCRdb under 2017. The library was prepared using the immunoSEQ multiplex PCR assay. For the multiplex PCR, a mixture combining 60 forward primers for TCR Vbeta segments and 13 reverse primers for TCR Jbeta segments was used. TCRdb holds this immuneACCESS table with in-frame rearrangements only. Some clones are missing; in checked studies, unresolved V genes explain under half, and the rest has no known cause. Recorded for this sample are about 160,000 clones; roughly 73% of them occurred a single time. More than 1.1% of the sample goes to the ten largest clones. The sequenced material came from PBMCs. The receptors derive from a woman in her thirties in good health and CMV-seronegative.

The chain couples TRBV18 to TRBJ2-7, with a possible D match to TRBD1 (6 bases). Germline-derived CDR1 and CDR2 are KGHSH and LQKENI. Trimming stripped 1 base from V and 7 bases from J, with 14 bases between. This CDR3 is built from 14 residues. CDR3 residues: CASSPLQGEGEQYF. CDR3 coding DNA: TGTGCCAGCTCACCACTACAGGGAGAAGGTGAGCAGTACTTC.

This clone was detected only a few times. V usage is TRBV2 and J usage is TRBJ2-3; TRBD2 matches at 7 bases. With 2 bases clipped from V and 1 base from J, the junction kept 18 bases outside the gene matches. This CDR3 has 20 residues. Germline V gene lookup returns CDR1 SNHLY and CDR2 FYNNEI. The CDR3 protein is CASSEPAGDPLSPGTDTQYF. CDR3 coding DNA: TGTGCCAGCAGTGAACCTGCGGGAGACCCACTCAGCCCGGGCACAGATACGCAGTATTTT.

The V and J genes are TRBV6-5 and TRBJ1-1; 10 nucleotides match TRBD1. CDR3 length: 15 residues. Per the germline V gene, CDR1 is MNHEY and CDR2 is SVGAGI. J lost 4 bases, V lost 6 bases, and 8 bases had no gene match. CDR3 bases: TGTGCCAGCAGGACAGGGGGCAAGGCTGGCACTGAAGCTTTCTTT. It specifies CASRTGGKAGTEAFF.

The chain combines TRBV6-5 with TRBJ1-2; 11 nucleotides match TRBD1. The length of the CDR3 is 14 residues. Germline assignment: CDR1 MNHEY and CDR2 SVGAGI. The junction had 3 bases not matched to a gene; V was cut back by 5 bases and J by 4 bases. In DNA form, the CDR3 reads TGTGCCAGCAGTCCGGGACAGGGGGTCTATGGCTACACCTTC. Encoded protein: CASSPGQGVYGYTF.

The chain uses TRBV7-6 and TRBJ2-7, with 9 nucleotides matching TRBD1. This CDR3 is 15 amino acids long. V trimming: 4 bases; J trimming: 4 bases; junction bases outside the gene matches: 8. Germline V gene data show CDR1 as SGHVS and CDR2 as FNYEAQ. Written as DNA, the CDR3 is TGTGCCAGCAGCTCTCGACAGGGGGACGCTTACGAGCAGTACTTC. This encodes CASSSRQGDAYEQYF.

This clone showed up just once. This rearrangement joins TRBV2 to TRBJ2-1, with a possible D match to TRBD1 (5 bases). V lost 9 bases and J 2 bases, leaving 11 bases between the germline ends. This CDR3 is built from 13 residues. CDR1 and CDR2 from the germline V gene are SNHLY and FYNNEI. This chain's CDR3 is CASQGSTYNEQFF. The CDR3 region has the DNA TGTGCCAGTCAGGGCAGTACCTACAATGAGCAGTTCTTC.

The chain combines TRBV6-1 with TRBJ1-3; D may be TRBD1 (5 bases). V was cut by 4 bases and J by 0 bases, with 10 bases left in between. This CDR3 spans 15 amino acids. From germline, CDR1 is MNHNS and CDR2 SASEGT. CDR3 DNA: TGTGCCAGCAGTGCCCAGGGTTTCTCTGGAAACACCATATATTTT. Protein: CASSAQGFSGNTIYF.

This chain connects TRBV5-1 to TRBJ2-3; D gene ambiguous. Germline CDR1 SGHRS, CDR2 YFSETQ. This CDR3 comprises 12 residues. The V end was cut by 4 bases, the J end by 4 bases, with 7 bases between. CDR3 loop: CASSQASDTQYF. The CDR3 DNA reads TGCGCCAGCAGCCAGGCGTCAGATACGCAGTATTTT.

V gene TRBV7-2 combines with J gene TRBJ1-2; D unclear. Germline loops: CDR1 SGHTA, CDR2 FQGNSA. The CDR3 runs to 12 residues. Trimming removed 4 bases from V and 5 bases from J, with 8 bases in between. The CDR3, as DNA: TGTGCCAGCAGCTCTCCGAGTTATGGCTACACCTTC. Translating it yields CASSSPSYGYTF.

V is TRBV5-1 and J is TRBJ2-7, with 12 bases fitting TRBD1. Looked up from germline, CDR1 is SGHRS and CDR2 is YFSETQ. V lost 3 bases and J lost 5; bases outside the gene matches: 3. The CDR3 is 14 residues long. CDR3 bases: TGCGCCAGCAGCTCCGGGACAGGGGGCCACGAGCAGTACTTC. Protein sequence: CASSSGTGGHEQYF. The full variable domain, with the rest looked up from reference TRBV5-1 and TRBJ2-7, is KAGVTQTPRYLIKTRGQQVTLSCSPISGHRSVSWYQQTPGQGLQFLFEYFSETQRNKGNFPGRFSGRQFSNSRSEMNVSTLELGDSALYLCASSSGTGGHEQYFGPGTRLTVT.

The chain has TRBV7-2 and TRBJ1-2; TRBD1 matches 10 bases. Germline trimming cut 6 bases from V and 6 bases from J; bases unmatched to any gene: 7. CDR3 length: 14 residues. Germline V gives CDR1 SGHTA, CDR2 FQGNSA. CDR3 residues: CASRLGQGSHGYTF. CDR3 DNA sequence: TGTGCCAGCAGACTGGGACAGGGGAGTCATGGCTACACCTTC.

This chain connects TRBV6-5 to TRBJ2-2; TRBD1 matches at 9 bases. J gave up 6 bases and V 8 bases, and 10 bases lay outside the gene matches. CDR1 and CDR2 (germline): MNHEY, SVGAGI. The length of the CDR3 is 15 residues. The CDR3 bases are TGTGCCAGCTGCCCTAGGGGACAGGGTGCCGGGGAGCTGTTTTTT. It yields the protein CASCPRGQGAGELFF.

V usage is TRBV5-1 and J usage is TRBJ2-5; tentatively, D is TRBD2 (6 bases). V lost 0 bases, J lost 7 bases, and 19 bases lay in between. The CDR3 spans 16 residues. Germline V gives CDR1 SGHRS, CDR2 YFSETQ. The CDR3 protein is CASSLVGGTLKGTQYF. CDR3 DNA: TGCGCCAGCAGCTTGGTTGGGGGGACCCTTAAAGGGACCCAGTACTTC. Filled out from reference TRBV5-1 and TRBJ2-5, the complete variable domain reads KAGVTQTPRYLIKTRGQQVTLSCSPISGHRSVSWYQQTPGQGLQFLFEYFSETQRNKGNFPGRFSGRQFSNSRSEMNVSTLELGDSALYLCASSLVGGTLKGTQYFGPGTRLLVL.

The chain couples TRBV27 to TRBJ2-2, with a tentative D call TRBD2 (6 bases). Looked up from germline, CDR1 is MNHEY and CDR2 is SMNVEV (reference sequence). Trimming shortened V by 6 bases and J by 6 bases, and 17 bases separated the two germline ends. CDR3 length: 15 residues. The CDR3 here is CASSLTGLWAGELFF. CDR3 bases: TGTGCCAGCAGCCTAACGGGACTCTGGGCCGGGGAGCTGTTTTTT.

The chain combines TRBV5-1 with TRBJ2-1, with D perhaps matching TRBD2 (6 bases). V was cut by 3 bases and J by 4 bases, with 17 bases left in between. Germline V gene sequence: CDR1 SGHRS, CDR2 YFSETQ. The CDR3 is 16 residues long. As DNA, the CDR3 is TGCGCCAGCAGCTCCTCTGGGCGGGGTGGGTACAATGAGCAGTTCTTC. Protein product: CASSSSGRGGYNEQFF.

This sequence joins TRBV6-5 and TRBJ1-1, with D unclear. The V gene lost 8 bases and the J gene lost 5 bases, with 12 bases spanning the gap. CDR1 is MNHEY and CDR2 is SVGAGI in the germline V gene. The CDR3 consists of 12 residues. DNA for the CDR3: TGTGCCAGCTCCGGGTCTAGGACTGAAGCTTTCTTT. Translation: CASSGSRTEAFF.

The rearrangement links TRBV10-3 to TRBJ1-2, with 11 nucleotides matching TRBD1. Trimming at V came to 10 bases and at J to 4 bases, leaving 5 bases not matched to a gene. This CDR3 contains 13 residues. In germline, CDR1 is ENHRY, CDR2 SYGVKD. The CDR3, as DNA: TGTGCCAGTGGACAGGGGGCCCCCTATGGCTACACCTTC. Its protein is CASGQGAPYGYTF.

This clone was observed a handful of times. The chain recombines TRBV5-4 with TRBJ1-4; perhaps TRBD1 as D (5 bases). V was trimmed by 4 bases and J by 7 bases, leaving 11 bases between them. This CDR3 contains 13 residues. Germline V gene data show CDR1 as SGHNT and CDR2 as YYREEE (reference sequence). The CDR3 DNA sequence: TGTGCCAGCAGCCCCCCTGACAGTGAAAAACTGTTTTTT. Its translation is CASSPPDSEKLFF.